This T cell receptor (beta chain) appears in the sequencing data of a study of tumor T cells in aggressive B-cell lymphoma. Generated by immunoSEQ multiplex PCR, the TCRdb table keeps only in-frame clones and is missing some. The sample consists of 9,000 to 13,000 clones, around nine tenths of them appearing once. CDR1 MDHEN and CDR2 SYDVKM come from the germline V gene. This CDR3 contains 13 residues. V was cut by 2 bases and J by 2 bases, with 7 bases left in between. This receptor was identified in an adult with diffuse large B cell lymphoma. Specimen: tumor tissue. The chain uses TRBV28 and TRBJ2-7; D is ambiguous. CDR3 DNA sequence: TGTGCCAGCAGTTTACGGCAGGCCTACGAGCAGTACTTC. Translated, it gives CASSLRQAYEQYF.